A single sample is the source of the 6 T cell receptor beta chains below, sequenced in a study of T cell responses to AZD1222 COVID-19 vaccine (dated by TCRdb to 2020 to 2022). Library preparation used the immunoSEQ multiplex PCR assay. As stored in TCRdb, this immuneACCESS dataset retains in-frame rearrangements with V and J assigned. A fraction of the clones does not appear; measured against another copy, unresolved V genes explain less than half of the discrepancy, and the remainder lacks a known reason. The sample table records around 140,000 clones; 75% to 95% of these occur just once. The ten largest clonotypes hold 6.9% of the sample. Per the publication, the time point label means: baseline before first vaccination. The specimen comprised peripheral blood, sampled on day 0 of AZD1222 vaccination. The receptors were sampled from an adult in good health.

The chain combines TRBV5-1 with TRBJ1-2; D is perhaps TRBD1 (6 bases). Deletions cut 4 bases from V and 4 bases from J, with 23 bases between. The CDR3 runs 17 residues. The germline gives CDR1 SGHRS, CDR2 YFSETQ. The CDR3 loop is CASSQDRNLNLFYGYTF. The DNA of the CDR3 is TGCGCCAGCAGCCAAGACAGGAACTTGAATTTATTCTATGGCTACACCTTC.

The V call is TRBV25-1, the J call TRBJ1-6; no definite D call. Germline assignment: CDR1 MGHDK and CDR2 SYGVNS. V lost 8 bases and J lost 0, with 8 bases in between. This CDR3 contains 14 residues. CDR3 sequence (DNA): TGTGCCAGCGAACAGAGCTCCTATAATTCACCCCTCCACTTT. Its translation is CASEQSSYNSPLHF.

The rearrangement uses TRBV10-2 and TRBJ2-6, with 7 bases fitting TRBD1. V was pared by 5 bases and J by 2 bases, with 0 bases of the junction left unmatched. The length of the CDR3 is 14 residues. Germline CDR1 WSHSY, CDR2 SAAADI. The CDR3 is CASSTGAGANVLTF. The DNA of the CDR3 is TGCGCCAGCAGTACAGGGGCTGGGGCCAACGTCCTGACTTTC.

The chain recombines TRBV5-1 with TRBJ2-3, with 7 nucleotides matching TRBD2. Germline CDR1 reads SGHRS; CDR2 reads YFSETQ. V gave up 0 bases and J gave up 0 bases; unmatched junction bases: 4. This CDR3 has 16 residues. DNA for the CDR3: TGCGCCAGCAGCTTGGGACGAGCGGGGAGCACAGATACGCAGTATTTT. It specifies CASSLGRAGSTDTQYF.

The V gene is TRBV9, the J gene TRBJ2-7, with unresolved D. This CDR3 is built from 15 residues. Per germline, CDR1 SGDLS and CDR2 YYNGEE. V dropped 2 bases and J dropped 3 bases, with 15 bases sitting between them. The CDR3 is CASSVGSGWNYEQYF. The CDR3 DNA reads TGTGCCAGCAGCGTCGGATCGGGTTGGAACTACGAGCAGTACTTC. Full variable domain (remainder filled in from reference TRBV9 and TRBJ2-7): DSGVTQTPKHLITATGQRVTLRCSPRSGDLSVYWYQQSLDQGLQFLIQYYNGEERAKGNILERFSAQQFPDLHSELNLSSLELGDSALYFCASSVGSGWNYEQYFGPGTRLTVT.

This clone was counted once. This chain connects TRBV5-1 to TRBJ1-3, with unresolved D. V lost 0 bases, J lost 1 base, and 2 bases lay in between. This CDR3 comprises 13 residues. CDR1 is SGHRS and CDR2 is YFSETQ in the germline V gene. The CDR3 DNA follows: TGCGCCAGCAGCTTGGGGTCTGGAAACACCATATATTTT. Translation: CASSLGSGNTIYF.